A selection of T cell receptor beta chains follows, all from one sample in a study of shared clonotypes between healthy human individuals. This table comes from immunoSEQ multiplex PCR, and its TCRdb copy is limited to in-frame clones, with some not included. The profile shows roughly 2,300,000 clones, about 90% of them singletons. The source material was naive CD4+ T cells from PBMCs. These receptors originate from a man aged 18-30 years in good health. Some clones in this sample may be carry-over from other donors' samples. The CDR3 runs from the conserved cysteine through the conserved F or W. The D gene is left open where the match is weak. Size is omitted from some rows. Given values are once, few, many or a class for expanded clones.

.	.	TRBV11-2	TRBJ2-7	CASSTAGVTTTSWRYEQYF	TGTGCCAGCAGCACTGCCGGGGTAACTACTACCAGCTGGAGGTACGAGCAGTACTTC
.	.	TRBV7-9	TRBJ2-7	CASSLRGRGEQYF	TGTGCCAGCAGCTTACGGGGGCGCGGCGAGCAGTACTTC
TRBD2	.	TRBV30	TRBJ2-7	CAWSTIREAETPYEQYF	TGTGCCTGGAGTACCATCCGGGAGGCAGAAACACCCTACGAGCAGTACTTC
.	.	TRBV19	TRBJ2-1	CASSRSGTYNEQFF	TGTGCCAGTAGTCGGAGTGGGACGTACAATGAGCAGTTCTTC
.	.	TRBV2	TRBJ1-2	CASSPSWATGAVYGYTF	TGTGCCAGCAGTCCTAGTTGGGCCACGGGGGCAGTCTATGGCTACACCTTC
TRBD1	.	TRBV11-2	TRBJ1-2	CASFRDRGFSGYTF	TGTGCCAGCTTCCGGGACAGGGGGTTCAGTGGCTACACCTTC
TRBD1	.	TRBV7-2	TRBJ2-4	CASSPGQGRSKNIQYF	TGTGCCAGCAGCCCCGGACAGGGCAGGTCCAAAAACATTCAGTACTTC
TRBD1	.	TRBV18	TRBJ2-2	CASSPGTGTGELFF	TGTGCCAGCTCACCAGGGACAGGAACCGGGGAGCTGTTTTTT
.	.	TRBV6-1	TRBJ2-7	CASSPTTDEQYF	TGTGCCAGCAGCCCGACTACGGACGAGCAGTACTTC
.	.	TRBV4-3	TRBJ1-1	CASSPLGGEAFF	TGCGCCAGCAGCCCACTCGGGGGGGAAGCTTTCTTT
.	.	TRBV4-1	TRBJ1-6	CASSRAGWRAGSDSPLHF	TGCGCCAGCAGCCGGGCGGGGTGGAGGGCCGGGAGCGATTCACCCCTCCACTTT
TRBD2	.	TRBV5-1	TRBJ2-1	CASSLQLAGGGEQFF	TGCGCCAGCAGCTTGCAACTAGCGGGAGGGGGCGAGCAGTTCTTC
.	.	TRBV5-1	TRBJ2-1	CASSLVGGTPYNEQFF	TGCGCCAGCAGCTTGGTGGGCGGGACTCCATACAATGAGCAGTTCTTC
.	.	TRBV15	TRBJ2-1	CATSRDGLSGDEQFF	TGTGCCACCAGCAGAGACGGACTAAGTGGCGATGAGCAGTTCTTC
TRBD1	.	TRBV30	TRBJ1-3	CAWQEDRGSIIYF	TGTGCCTGGCAGGAGGACAGGGGTTCGATCATATATTTT
.	.	TRBV2	TRBJ1-2	CASRAAGGANYGYTF	TGTGCCAGCAGGGCGGCGGGGGGGGCTAACTATGGCTACACCTTC
.	once	TRBV28	TRBJ2-3	CASSPPGLLKDTQYF	TGTGCCAGCAGTCCACCGGGACTGCTTAAAGATACGCAGTATTTT
.	.	TRBV7-8	TRBJ2-6	CASSLTSSGANVLTF	TGTGCCAGCAGCTTAACGAGCTCTGGGGCCAACGTCCTGACTTTC
.	.	TRBV4-2	TRBJ2-5	CASSQEPSQAPETQYF	TGTGCCAGCAGCCAAGAACCCTCACAGGCCCCAGAGACCCAGTACTTC
.	.	TRBV30	TRBJ2-4	CAFGPMLAKNIQYF	TGTGCCTTCGGTCCTATGCTAGCCAAAAACATTCAGTACTTC
.	.	TRBV15	TRBJ1-5	CATSRDSRSNQPQHF	TGTGCCACCAGCAGAGATTCCCGGTCCAATCAGCCCCAGCATTTT
TRBD1	once	TRBV27	TRBJ2-7	CASSSQGAGSYEQYF	TGTGCCAGCAGTTCACAGGGGGCGGGGTCCTACGAGCAGTACTTC
TRBD1	.	TRBV29-1	TRBJ2-7	CSVTGQGFHEQYF	TGCAGCGTGACGGGACAGGGGTTTCACGAGCAGTACTTC
.	.	TRBV4-2	TRBJ1-2	CASSQPGTQSNYGYTF	TGTGCCAGCAGCCAACCCGGGACCCAAAGTAACTATGGCTACACCTTC
.	.	TRBV9	TRBJ2-3	CASSAWGAASTDTQYF	TGTGCCAGCAGCGCTTGGGGAGCGGCTAGCACAGATACGCAGTATTTT
TRBD1	.	TRBV5-1	TRBJ2-2	CASSTRTGDTGELFF	TGCGCCAGCAGCACGAGGACAGGGGACACCGGGGAGCTGTTTTTT
.	.	TRBV19	TRBJ2-7	CASSTSGGRSEQYF	TGTGCCAGTAGCACCTCCGGGGGGCGCAGCGAGCAGTACTTC
.	.	TRBV12-5	TRBJ2-1	CASVPPLGQGGDEQFF	TGTGCTAGTGTTCCCCCCCTGGGTCAGGGGGGAGATGAGCAGTTCTTC
.	.	TRBV7-2	TRBJ2-4	CASSSGGAGNIQYF	TGTGCCAGCAGCTCGGGGGGCGCGGGAAACATTCAGTACTTC
.	.	TRBV27	TRBJ2-5	CASSLLAATPKETQYF	TGTGCCAGCAGTTTATTGGCGGCAACGCCAAAAGAGACCCAGTACTTC
.	.	TRBV28	TRBJ1-3	CASRSSSGLGNTIYF	TGTGCCAGCAGGTCCTCTTCTGGACTGGGGAACACCATATATTTT
.	.	TRBV7-2	TRBJ2-1	CASTRERGDEQFF	TGTGCCAGCACCCGGGAGAGGGGGGATGAGCAGTTCTTC
.	.	TRBV27	TRBJ2-7	CASSSLGTVPTYEQYF	TGTGCCAGCAGTTCCTTAGGGACCGTTCCTACCTACGAGCAGTACTTC
.	few	TRBV6-1	TRBJ1-1	CASSEGLSEAFF	TGTGCCAGCAGTGAGGGGCTGTCGGAAGCTTTCTTT
.	.	TRBV7-2	TRBJ2-3	CASSRIFRIRDSTDTQYF	TGTGCCAGCAGCCGTATATTCCGAATTCGGGACAGCACAGATACGCAGTATTTT
.	.	TRBV4-2	TRBJ1-5	CASSPSGAKDQPQHF	TGTGCCAGCAGCCCGTCAGGGGCAAAGGATCAGCCCCAGCATTTT
.	.	TRBV15	TRBJ1-5	CATSRETGKQPQHF	TGTGCCACCAGCAGAGAAACAGGGAAGCAGCCCCAGCATTTT
.	.	TRBV10-1	TRBJ1-1	CASSTGNTEAFF	TGCGCCAGCAGTACAGGGAACACTGAAGCTTTCTTT
TRBD2	.	TRBV5-1	TRBJ2-5	CASSLMLAGGTISLGETQYF	TGCGCCAGCAGCTTGATGCTAGCGGGAGGAACAATATCCCTGGGGGAGACCCAGTACTTC
TRBD2	.	TRBV18	TRBJ2-2	CASSPPSPSGNTGELFF	TGTGCCAGCTCACCACCGTCCCCTAGCGGAAACACCGGGGAGCTGTTTTTT
.	.	TRBV5-1	TRBJ2-7	CASSLFSRTTYEQYF	TGCGCCAGCAGCTTGTTTAGCAGGACCACCTACGAGCAGTACTTC
TRBD2	once	TRBV7-2	TRBJ2-5	CASSVTSGSWETQYF	TGTGCCAGCAGCGTAACTAGCGGGAGTTGGGAGACCCAGTACTTC